The entry that follows covers one T cell receptor (beta chain) sequence. Produced via immunoSEQ multiplex PCR; TCRdb's table is partial and in-frame only. This table holds more than 250,000 clones, roughly 86% found once. This CDR3 region has 15 residues. Trimming took 3 bases from V and 4 from J, leaving 15 bases between them. The germline V gene encodes CDR1 LGHDT and CDR2 YNNKEL (reference sequence). The sample is drawn from a study of blood T cell repertoires in COVID-19. Across the study: From T cells, B-cell-depleted T cells, or PBMCs came the material, which was cDNA or gDNA.

The clonotype originates from a man between 18 and 29 years old with active or convalescent COVID-19. J is TRBJ1-1 and V is TRBV3-1 (or the pseudogene TRBV3-2); a weak D match, TRBD1 (5 bases). The sequenced sample consisted of peripheral blood. The CDR3 sequence is CASSHRRGVFTEAFF. CDR3 nucleotides: TGTGCCAGCAGCCACCGGAGGGGCGTCTTCACTGAAGCTTTCTTT.